This T cell receptor (beta chain) emerged from a study of cytomegalovirus exposure and HLA in healthy donors. The V gene end was trimmed by 5 bases and the J gene end by 0 bases; junction bases not matched to a gene: 5. There are 16 residues in the CDR3. CDR1 and CDR2 (germline): SGHTA, FQGNSA. PCR employed 60 Vbeta and 13 Jbeta primers. The data were produced by immunoSEQ multiplex PCR, yet TCRdb's version contains in-frame clones alone and is incomplete. The sample consists of 150,000 to 200,000 clones, around 73% of them appearing once. The TCR originated in a young woman in good health and CMV-seropositive. The rearrangement uses TRBV7-2 and TRBJ2-2; 8 nucleotides line up with TRBD2. Input material: PBMCs. DNA for the CDR3: TGTGCCAGCAGCACAACTAGCGGATCGAACACCGGGGAGCTGTTTTTT. It yields the protein CASSTTSGSNTGELFF.